This T cell receptor (beta chain) comes out of a study of tissue T cells after allogeneic stem cell transplantation. Clones were sequenced by immunoSEQ multiplex PCR, and TCRdb holds only the in-frame ones, with some missing. The data show 5,500 to 8,000 clones, with roughly 56% seen just once and around 23% held by the top ten. General observations from the study: Across patients, clones rarely overlapped, yet motif clusters were shared tissue-specifically. Only a limited share of tissue TCRs appeared in blood or spleen.

On this clone: The antigen is unknown.

Non-transplant comparator patients with other cancers had at least five gastrointestinal samples and no known gastrointestinal disease. Autopsy tissues spanned esophagus to rectum, liver, skin, and lymphoid organs including spleen. Germline V gene lookup returns CDR1 SGHTS and CDR2 YDEGEE. The V gene lost 4 bases and the J gene lost 4 bases, with 11 bases spanning the gap. The CDR3 is 13 amino acids. The sample consisted of duodenum tissue, taken at autopsy. This receptor was obtained from a female donor of 60 years or more with lung cancer. The genes are TRBV5-8 and TRBJ1-2; D not resolved. DNA of the CDR3: TGTGCCAGCAGCCCCCAGGACCGCTATGGCTACACCTTC. It specifies CASSPQDRYGYTF.